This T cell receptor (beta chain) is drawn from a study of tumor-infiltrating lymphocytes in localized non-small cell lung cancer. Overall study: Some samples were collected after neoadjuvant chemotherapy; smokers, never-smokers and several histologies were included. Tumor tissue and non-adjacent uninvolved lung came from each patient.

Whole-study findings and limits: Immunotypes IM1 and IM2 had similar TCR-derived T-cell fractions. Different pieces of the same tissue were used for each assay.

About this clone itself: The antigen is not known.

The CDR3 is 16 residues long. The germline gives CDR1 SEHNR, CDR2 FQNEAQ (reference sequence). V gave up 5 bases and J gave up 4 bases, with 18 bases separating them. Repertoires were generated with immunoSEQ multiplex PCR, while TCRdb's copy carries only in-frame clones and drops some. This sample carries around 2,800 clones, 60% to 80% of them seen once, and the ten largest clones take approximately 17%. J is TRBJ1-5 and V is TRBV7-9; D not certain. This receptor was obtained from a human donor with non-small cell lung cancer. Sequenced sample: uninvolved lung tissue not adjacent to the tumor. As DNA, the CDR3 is TGTGCCAGCAGCCTACGGGGAAAGGAAGGGAATCAGCCCCAGCATTTT. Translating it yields CASSLRGKEGNQPQHF.